The rows below give T cell receptor beta chains drawn from one sample of a study of cytomegalovirus exposure and HLA in healthy donors. Clones were read by immunoSEQ multiplex PCR, and TCRdb kept only the in-frame ones, dropping some. The profile shows about 43,000 clones, approximately 77% of them singletons. The sequencing sample was made of PBMCs. These receptors came from a man aged 25 to 45 in good health and CMV-seronegative. Both conserved end residues are part of each CDR3. D genes are given only for firm matches. Not every row has a clone size; where given, it reads once, few, many or a size class.

TRBJ1-3	TRBV4-3	NA	NA	CASSQDVSSGNTIYF	TGCGCCAGCAGCCAAGATGTCAGCTCTGGAAACACCATATATTTT
TRBJ2-4	TRBV7-2	NA	NA	CASSLGFPGGLGNLGIQYF	TGTGCCAGCAGCTTAGGGTTCCCGGGGGGCCTAGGCAACTTAGGGATTCAGTACTTC
TRBJ1-1	TRBV18	NA	few	CASSPITTGDSEAFF	TGTGCCAGCTCACCAATTACGACAGGAGATTCCGAAGCTTTCTTT
TRBJ1-2	TRBV6-6	TRBD1	NA	CASTWTGGSLGYTF	TGTGCCAGCACCTGGACAGGGGGCTCGCTTGGCTACACCTTC
TRBJ1-1	TRBV6-1	TRBD1	NA	CASNMDRVRSTEAFF	TGTGCCAGCAACATGGACAGGGTTAGAAGCACTGAAGCTTTCTTT
TRBJ2-7	TRBV4-2	TRBD2	once	CASSHVTLIAGVLTYEQYF	TGTGCCAGCAGCCATGTTACCCTCATAGCGGGAGTTCTAACCTACGAGCAGTACTTC
TRBJ1-6	TRBV11-2	NA	NA	CASSPGGQSNSPLHF	TGTGCCAGCAGCCCCGGTGGACAGTCGAATTCACCCCTCCACTTT
TRBJ2-5	TRBV2	NA	NA	CASSEEGGGARYF	TGTGCCAGCAGTGAAGAAGGGGGAGGGGCTCGGTACTTC
TRBJ1-2	TRBV5-1	NA	once	CASSLAARGTYGCTF	TGCGCCAGCAGCTTGGCCGCCAGGGGAACTTATGGCTGCACCTTC
TRBJ2-3	TRBV18	NA	NA	CASSPPRATRGADTQYF	TGTGCCAGCTCACCACCTCGTGCGACTAGAGGGGCAGATACGCAGTATTTT
TRBJ2-3	TRBV10-1	TRBD2	NA	CASSGPGTSGLPDTQYF	TGCGCCAGCAGTGGACCTGGGACTAGCGGGTTGCCAGATACGCAGTATTTT
TRBJ2-2	TRBV11-3	TRBD1	NA	CASSFDRDTGELFF	TGTGCCAGCAGCTTTGACAGGGACACCGGGGAGCTGTTTTTT
TRBJ2-7	TRBV5-1	NA	few	CASSLHGREYEQYF	TGCGCCAGCAGCTTGCATGGCAGGGAATATGAGCAGTACTTC
TRBJ2-1	TRBV19	TRBD2	NA	CASSIGGGPMNEQFF	TGTGCCAGTAGTATAGGGGGAGGGCCTATGAATGAGCAGTTCTTC
TRBJ1-2	TRBV6-6	NA	once	CASSYGTKYGYTF	TGTGCCAGCAGTTATGGGACAAAATATGGCTACACCTTC
TRBJ1-4	TRBV18	NA	NA	CASSPPGATNEKLFF	TGTGCCAGCTCACCACCAGGGGCAACTAATGAAAAACTGTTTTTT
TRBJ1-1	TRBV19	NA	once	CASSSGWAQNTEAFF	TGTGCCAGTAGTAGTGGCTGGGCACAGAACACTGAAGCTTTCTTT
TRBJ2-1	TRBV27	TRBD2	NA	CASSLTGGNPINEQFF	TGTGCCAGCAGTTTAACGGGAGGCAACCCCATCAATGAGCAGTTCTTC
TRBJ1-4	TRBV4-1	NA	NA	CASSQDLSTGMGEKLFF	TGCGCCAGCAGCCAAGATCTTAGTACGGGGATGGGGGAAAAACTGTTTTTT
TRBJ2-5	TRBV10-3	TRBD2	few	CAIVAGVGETQYF	TGTGCCATCGTAGCGGGAGTTGGGGAGACCCAGTACTTC
TRBJ2-1	TRBV7-8	TRBD1	NA	CASSPTGGYEQFF	TGTGCCAGCAGTCCGACAGGGGGCTATGAGCAGTTCTTC
TRBJ2-2	TRBV10-2	NA	NA	CASSQGLGRELFF	TGCGCCAGCAGCCAGGGGCTAGGGCGGGAGCTGTTTTTT
TRBJ2-3	TRBV7-2	TRBD2	NA	CASSFRLLAGGGVTDTQYF	TGTGCCAGCAGCTTTAGACTACTAGCGGGAGGGGGGGTCACAGATACGCAGTATTTT
TRBJ2-7	TRBV4-3	NA	few	CASSKGAGRDHKYF	TGCGCCAGCAGCAAAGGCGCGGGGCGGGACCATAAGTACTTC
TRBJ1-1	TRBV11-2	NA	medium-sized	CASSRGLYTEAFF	TGTGCCAGCAGCCGTGGACTCTACACTGAAGCTTTCTTT
TRBJ1-5	TRBV4-2	NA	few	CASSPQPREGQPQHF	TGTGCCAGCAGCCCCCAACCGCGGGAAGGCCAGCCCCAGCATTTT
TRBJ1-3	TRBV11-2	NA	NA	CASSSLDGNTIYF	TGTGCCAGCAGCTCCCTAGATGGAAACACCATATATTTT
TRBJ2-1	TRBV7-2	TRBD1	NA	CASSPFVVSGGVNEQFF	TGTGCCAGCAGTCCCTTTGTAGTGTCAGGGGGCGTCAATGAGCAGTTCTTC
TRBJ1-6	TRBV7-2	NA	NA	CASSTRQVVNSPLHF	TGTGCCAGCAGCACCCGACAGGTTGTTAATTCACCCCTCCACTTT
TRBJ2-3	TRBV10-3	TRBD2	once	CAIGREFTDTQYF	TGTGCCATCGGGCGGGAGTTCACAGATACGCAGTATTTT
TRBJ2-7	TRBV7-2	NA	NA	CASSLVYSYEQYF	TGTGCCAGCAGCTTAGTCTACTCCTACGAGCAGTACTTC
TRBJ2-1	TRBV6-5	NA	NA	CASSYDSLSYNEQFF	TGTGCCAGCAGTTATGACAGCCTCTCCTACAATGAGCAGTTCTTC
TRBJ1-2	TRBV11-2	NA	few	CASSLGGAVTNYGYTF	TGTGCCAGCAGCTTGGGGGGGGCCGTGACTAACTATGGCTACACCTTC
TRBJ2-5	TRBV13	TRBD1	NA	CASRYTGGFETQYF	TGTGCCAGCAGATATACAGGGGGCTTTGAGACCCAGTACTTC
TRBJ2-5	TRBV6-1	NA	NA	CASSDFLARETQYF	TGTGCCAGCAGTGACTTTCTAGCCCGGGAGACCCAGTACTTC
TRBJ2-1	TRBV15	NA	NA	CATSRGTGTNNNEQFF	TGTGCCACCAGCAGAGGTACTGGGACAAATAACAATGAGCAGTTCTTC
TRBJ1-1	TRBV7-9	NA	NA	CASSLSPHGARDTEAFF	TGTGCCAGCAGCTTAAGCCCGCACGGGGCGAGGGACACTGAAGCCTTCTTT
TRBJ2-2	TRBV12-5	NA	NA	CASGRYTGELFF	TGTGCTAGTGGCCGGTACACCGGGGAGCTGTTTTTT
TRBJ2-5	TRBV6-5	NA	NA	CASRDYQETQYF	TGTGCCAGCAGGGACTACCAGGAGACCCAGTACTTC
TRBJ1-1	TRBV7-9	NA	few	CSSSKDSTNTEAFF	TGTTCCAGCAGTAAGGACAGTACGAACACTGAAGCTTTCTTT
TRBJ2-7	TRBV7-7	TRBD1	NA	CASSLARGITYEQYF	TGTGCCAGCAGCTTAGCCAGGGGGATTACCTACGAGCAGTACTTC
TRBJ2-5	TRBV30	NA	NA	CAWGYLRGPYF	TGTGCCTGGGGATATTTAAGGGGCCCGTACTTC